This TCR beta chain was recovered during a study of CD8 T cells in Susac syndrome. Findings and caveats of the study: The authors acknowledged that their TCR sequencing and HLA analysis involved a relatively small number of individuals.

On this clonotype itself: Its matching antigen is unknown.

Random-hexamer reverse transcription was applied to roughly 0.5 to 1 ug RNA. The amplification used immunoSEQ multiplex PCR on TCR beta CDR3; it spanned 54 Vbeta and 13 Jbeta. Via MiXCR, TCRdb re-called the immunoSEQ multiplex PCR reads, giving one row per CDR3 protein. Among about 130,000 distinct CDR3 sequences listed, over 85% were seen once. Sequencing targeted TCR beta in blood CD8+ and CD4+ T cells. It was negative isolation that provided the CD8+ and CD4+ T cells, whereas TEMRA cells were enriched by FACS. This CDR3 has 14 residues. The germline V and J ends were trimmed by 3 bases and 5 bases, with 12 bases remaining between them. Germline CDR1 and CDR2: SEHNR and FQNEAQ (reference sequence).

This chain connects TRBV7-9 to TRBJ2-3; weak D call: TRBD2 (5 bases). The receptor's source is a human donor with Susac syndrome. Sequencing input: CD8+ T cells from PBMCs. CDR3 residues: CASSLDGVLDTQYF. CDR3 bases: TGTGCCAGCAGCTTGGACGGGGTTTTAGATACGCAGTATTTT.